This TCR beta chain was sequenced in a study of T cells in localized non-small cell lung cancer. Study outcomes and limitations: Appearances in adjacent lung were noted for a median 57 of the top 100 tumor clones.

Clones were sequenced by immunoSEQ multiplex PCR, and TCRdb holds only the in-frame ones, with some missing. This sample has about 26,000 clones, with more than 75% found just once. This clone showed up just once. What it binds is unknown. V lost 7 bases and J lost 8, with 27 bases in between. The CDR3 spans 17 residues. Germline-derived CDR1 and CDR2 are PRHDT and FYEKMQ (reference sequence). The chain combines TRBV13 with TRBJ2-1; tentative D call: TRBD2 (7 bases). This TCR was recovered from a woman between 40 and 69 years old with stage I lung adenocarcinoma. This specimen was peripheral blood, taken before any cancer treatment. The CDR3 protein is CASNKLGTYGAGDEQFF. The CDR3 nucleotides read TGTGCCAGCAACAAGCTTGGGACATACGGCGCGGGGGATGAGCAGTTCTTC.